These 17 T cell receptor beta chains were sequenced from one sample in a study of CD8 T cells in Susac syndrome. RNA in amounts of roughly 0.45 to 1 ug was reverse transcribed with random hexamers. In TCRdb, the immunoSEQ multiplex PCR reads were re-called with MiXCR into one record per CDR3 protein. The table lists approximately 130,000 distinct CDR3 sequences, around 95% of them singletons. Sequencing used CD4+ T cells from PBMCs. These receptors were taken from a human donor in good health.

V is TRBV25-1 and J is TRBJ1-1, with D possibly being TRBD1 (6 bases). Germline V CDR1 and CDR2: MGHDK, SYGVNS. V lost 8 bases to trimming and J lost 3 bases, with 19 bases between them. There are 15 residues in the CDR3. The DNA of the CDR3 is TGTGCCAGCGCCGCGTCTGGGACACCCTACACTGAAGCTTTCTTT. Translating gives CASAASGTPYTEAFF.

The rearrangement links TRBV5-8 to TRBJ2-5, with D maybe TRBD1 (5 bases). V lost 4 bases, J lost 5 bases, and 9 bases lay in between. Germline assignment: CDR1 SGHTS and CDR2 YDEGEE. CDR3 length: 12 amino acids. The CDR3 here is CASSPGWETQYF. CDR3 bases: TGTGCCAGCAGCCCAGGGTGGGAGACCCAGTACTTC.

This rearrangement joins TRBV19 to TRBJ2-5, with a possible D match to TRBD1 (7 bases). The germline V and J ends were trimmed by 10 bases and 1 base, with 16 bases remaining between them. The CDR3 extends over 14 amino acids. Germline CDR1 LNHDA, CDR2 SQIVND (reference sequence). CDR3 residues: CATKRRGPQETQYF. The DNA for the CDR3 is TGTGCCACGAAAAGGAGGGGGCCCCAAGAGACCCAGTACTTC. Drawing the rest from reference TRBV19 and TRBJ2-5, the complete variable domain is DGGITQSPKYLFRKEGQNVTLSCEQNLNHDAMYWYRQDPGQGLRLIYYSQIVNDFQKGDIAEGYSVSREKKESFPLTVTSAQKNPTAFYLCATKRRGPQETQYFGPGTRLLVL.

The rearrangement joins TRBV5-6 to TRBJ1-6; the D is unclear. The germline V and J ends were trimmed by 0 bases and 6 bases, with 13 bases remaining between them. Germline assignment: CDR1 SGHDT and CDR2 YYEEEE. CDR3 length equals 16 residues. CDR3 sequence reads: CASSLEAAEVNSPLHF. For the CDR3, the DNA is TGTGCCAGCAGCTTGGAGGCGGCGGAGGTTAATTCACCCCTCCACTTT.

This clonotype was counted only a few times. V gene TRBV30 combines with J gene TRBJ2-1, with D uncertain. Germline values: CDR1 GTSNPN, CDR2 SVGIG (reference sequence). CDR3 length equals 12 residues. Between the trimmed V and J ends, which lost 0 bases and 6 bases, there was a span of 6 bases. Here the CDR3 DNA reads TGTGCCTGGAGTGTTCGTGGCAATGAGCAGTTCTTC. It specifies CAWSVRGNEQFF.

This clonotype was seen a single time. This sequence joins TRBV28 and TRBJ2-2; TRBD1 or TRBD2 may be the D gene (6 bases each). Deletions cut 3 bases from V and 0 bases from J, with 11 bases between. The CDR3 consists of 16 residues. Germline lookup yields CDR1 MDHEN and CDR2 SYDVKM. The CDR3: CASSLFGGPNTGELFF. Here the CDR3 DNA reads TGTGCCAGCAGTTTGTTCGGGGGCCCGAACACCGGGGAGCTGTTTTTT.

The chain joins TRBV5-1 to TRBJ2-5; 7 positions agree with TRBD1. Germline loops: CDR1 SGHRS, CDR2 YFSETQ. The V segment lost 5 bases and the J segment 2 bases; nucleotides outside the gene matches: 9. CDR3 length: 15 amino acids. CDR3 sequence reads: CASRRQGNSQETQYF. For the CDR3, the DNA is TGCGCCAGCAGGAGACAGGGCAATAGTCAAGAGACCCAGTACTTC.

Only one count was recorded for this clonotype. This chain uses TRBV2 with TRBJ1-2; TRBD1 matches at 8 bases. The CDR3 covers 15 residues. Per the germline V gene, CDR1 is SNHLY and CDR2 is FYNNEI. V shed 11 bases and J 9 bases; nucleotides not matched to a gene: 20. CDR3 coding DNA: TGTGCCTCCACCGGGACAGGCGCCTCAGGGGAGCGCTACACCTTC. Amino acid sequence: CASTGTGASGERYTF.

This clonotype has only one observation. The chain has TRBV5-1 and TRBJ2-5; D not resolved. The V end was cut by 0 bases, the J end by 2 bases, with 5 bases between. The V gene's germline CDR1 is SGHRS and CDR2 YFSETQ. The CDR3 is made up of 13 amino acids. The CDR3 region is CASSLVQQETQYF. CDR3 in DNA: TGCGCCAGCAGCTTGGTCCAACAAGAGACCCAGTACTTC.

Note on this clonotype: One junction end does not reproduce the germline sequence, and a read error may be involved. V is TRBV27 and J is TRBJ2-5, with 12 bases matching TRBD2. CDR3 size: 15 residues. Germline V CDR1 and CDR2: MNHEY, SMNVEV (reference sequence). CDR3 protein: CTSSRLAGAQETQYF. CDR3 in DNA: TGTACCAGTTCGAGACTAGCGGGAGCCCAAGAGACCCAGTACTTC.

This chain links TRBV2 with TRBJ2-5; D may correspond to TRBD1 or TRBD2 (5 bases each). Deletions cut 6 bases from V and 1 base from J, with 9 bases between. This CDR3 is 13 amino acids long. Germline V lookup: CDR1 SNHLY, CDR2 FYNNEI. As DNA, the CDR3 is TGTGCCAGCAGGCTCGGGGCCCAAGAGACCCAGTACTTC. Translation: CASRLGAQETQYF.

This CDR3 is CASSPDRGNALGANVLTF. The CDR3, as DNA: TGTGCCAGCAGCCCAGACAGGGGGAACGCTCTTGGGGCCAACGTCCTGACTTTC. The chain employs TRBV7-9 and TRBJ2-6, with 9 bases fitting TRBD1. The V segment lost 5 bases and the J segment 3 bases; nucleotides outside the gene matches: 11. The CDR3 is made up of 18 amino acids. Germline V lookup: CDR1 SEHNR, CDR2 FQNEAQ (reference sequence).

The chain is built from TRBV24-1 and TRBJ2-6, with unresolved D. Germline assignment: CDR1 KGHDR and CDR2 SFDVKD. V shed 3 bases and J shed 3 bases, with 5 bases lying between them. The CDR3 is 14 amino acids. The CDR3 sequence: CATSDPRGANVLTF. In nucleotides, the CDR3 is TGTGCCACCAGTGATCCGCGTGGGGCCAACGTCCTGACTTTC.

The CDR3, as DNA: TGTGCCAGCAGTGAAAGGGTGGGGCGTTCAGGACAGCCCCAGCATTTT. Amino acids: CASSERVGRSGQPQHF. The chain couples TRBV6-1 to TRBJ1-5; D is possibly TRBD1 (5 bases). Germline CDR1 reads MNHNS; CDR2 reads SASEGT. This CDR3 is built from 16 residues. V lost 2 bases and J lost 7, with 18 bases in between.

The chain recombines TRBV19 with TRBJ2-1; possible D gene TRBD2, 5 bases. Trimming pared 4 bases from V and 6 bases from J, leaving 16 bases between. Per the germline V gene, CDR1 is LNHDA and CDR2 is SQIVND (reference sequence). CDR3 length: 15 residues. Here the CDR3 reads CASSSGWGVPNEQFF. The CDR3 DNA reads TGTGCCAGTAGTAGCGGGTGGGGTGTCCCCAATGAGCAGTTCTTC.

The CDR3 is CAISEGTGVQETQYF. DNA for the CDR3: TGTGCCATCAGTGAAGGGACAGGGGTCCAAGAGACCCAGTACTTC. The chain couples TRBV10-3 to TRBJ2-5, with 10 bases fitting TRBD1. Germline-derived CDR1 and CDR2 are ENHRY and SYGVKD. V was clipped by 3 bases and J by 1 base; unmatched bases: 2. CDR3 length equals 15 residues.

The chain has TRBV6-2 or TRBV6-3 and TRBJ2-7, with 13 nucleotides matching TRBD2. The CDR3 runs 14 residues. The V gene end was trimmed by 7 bases and the J gene end by 6 bases; junction bases not matched to a gene: 6. Germline V lookup: CDR1 MNHEY, CDR2 SVGEGT. The chain's CDR3 is CASTQGTSGTEQYF. The CDR3 nucleotides read TGTGCCAGCACCCAAGGGACTAGCGGGACCGAGCAGTACTTC.